This T cell receptor (beta chain) was obtained from a study of identical twins. A universal primer site was added by template switching, and unique molecular identifiers were carried by the cDNA. TCRdb reprocessed the 5' RACE reads with MiXCR, giving one entry per CDR3 protein. This sample has approximately 530,000 distinct CDR3 sequences; about 22% occur once, and the top ten carry around 0.5%. About this clonotype itself: Antigen unknown. One end of the junction is discordant with germline, which a read error may explain.

This CDR3 spans 15 amino acids. Germline V gives CDR1 DFQATT, CDR2 SNEGSKA (reference sequence). Notes on the study in general: Models predicted less out-of-frame TCR alpha sharing in monozygotic twins than was found. The study drew conclusions from cross-sectional statistical analysis, not from following the same donors.

In addition, the sample was reused for a study of yellow fever vaccine responses in identical twins.

The V and J genes are TRBV20-1 and TRBJ2-1, with 12 bases lining up with TRBD2. Sample: CD4+ T cells sorted from blood. The sequence was collected from a woman younger than 35 in good health. As DNA, the CDR3 is TGCTGTGCTAGGTTTGGGACTAGCGGGTTTAATGAGCAGTTCTTC. This gives the protein CCARFGTSGFNEQFF.